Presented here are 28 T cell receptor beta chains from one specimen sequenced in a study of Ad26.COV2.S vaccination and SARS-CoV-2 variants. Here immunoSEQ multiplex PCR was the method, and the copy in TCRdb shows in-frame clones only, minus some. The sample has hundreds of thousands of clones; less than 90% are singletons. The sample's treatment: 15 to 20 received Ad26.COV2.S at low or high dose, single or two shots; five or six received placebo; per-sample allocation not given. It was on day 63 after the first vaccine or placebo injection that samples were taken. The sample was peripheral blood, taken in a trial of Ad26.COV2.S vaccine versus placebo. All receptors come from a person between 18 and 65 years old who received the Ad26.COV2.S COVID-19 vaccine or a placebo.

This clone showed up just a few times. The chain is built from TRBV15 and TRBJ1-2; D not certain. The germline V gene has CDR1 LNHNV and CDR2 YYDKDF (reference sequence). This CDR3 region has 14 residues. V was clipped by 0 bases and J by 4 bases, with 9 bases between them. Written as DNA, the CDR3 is TGTGCCACCAGCAGAGATTTTGTTGGCTATGGCTACACCTTC. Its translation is CATSRDFVGYGYTF.

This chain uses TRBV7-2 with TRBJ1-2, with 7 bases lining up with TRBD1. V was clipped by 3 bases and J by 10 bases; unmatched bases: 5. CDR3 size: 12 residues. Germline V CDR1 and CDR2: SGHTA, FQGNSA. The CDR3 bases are TGTGCCAGCAGCTTCGAAGGGGGCGACTACACCTTC. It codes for CASSFEGGDYTF.

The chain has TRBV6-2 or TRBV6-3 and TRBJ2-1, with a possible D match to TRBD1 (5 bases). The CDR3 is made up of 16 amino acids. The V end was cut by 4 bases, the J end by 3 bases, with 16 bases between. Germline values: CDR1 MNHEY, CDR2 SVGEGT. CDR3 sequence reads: CASSWGGLGVYNEQFF. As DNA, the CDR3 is TGTGCCAGCAGTTGGGGCGGTTTAGGAGTCTACAATGAGCAGTTCTTC.

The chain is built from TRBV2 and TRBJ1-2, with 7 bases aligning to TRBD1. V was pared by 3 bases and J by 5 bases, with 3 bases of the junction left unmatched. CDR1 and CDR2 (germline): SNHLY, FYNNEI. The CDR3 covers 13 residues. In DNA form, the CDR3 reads TGTGCCAGCAGTGAGGGACAGATATATGGCTACACCTTC. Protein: CASSEGQIYGYTF.

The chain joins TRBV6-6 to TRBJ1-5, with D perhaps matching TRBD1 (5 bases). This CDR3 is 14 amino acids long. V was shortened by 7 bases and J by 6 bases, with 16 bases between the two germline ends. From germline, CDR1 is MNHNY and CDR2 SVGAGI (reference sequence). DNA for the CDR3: TGTGCCAGCACGGGGGTTGGGGAAACTCAGCCCCAGCATTTT. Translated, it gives CASTGVGETQPQHF.

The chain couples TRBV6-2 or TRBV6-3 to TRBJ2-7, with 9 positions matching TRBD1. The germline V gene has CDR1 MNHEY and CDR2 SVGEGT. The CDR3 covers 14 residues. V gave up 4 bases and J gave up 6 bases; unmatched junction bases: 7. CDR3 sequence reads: CASSSGTGIGEQYF. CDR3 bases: TGTGCCAGCAGTTCTGGGACAGGGATAGGCGAGCAGTACTTC.

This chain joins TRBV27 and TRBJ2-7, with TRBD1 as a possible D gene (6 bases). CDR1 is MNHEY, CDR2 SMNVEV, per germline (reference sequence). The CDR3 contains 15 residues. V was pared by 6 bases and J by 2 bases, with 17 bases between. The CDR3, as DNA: TGTGCCAGCAGGCGTACAGGGATGGGGCCCTACGAGCAGTACTTC. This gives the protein CASRRTGMGPYEQYF.

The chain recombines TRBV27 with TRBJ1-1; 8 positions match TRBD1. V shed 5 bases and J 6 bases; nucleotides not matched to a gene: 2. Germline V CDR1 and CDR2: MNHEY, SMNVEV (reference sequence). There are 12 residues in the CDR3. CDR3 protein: CASSGRGPEAFF. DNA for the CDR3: TGTGCCAGCAGTGGCAGGGGGCCTGAAGCTTTCTTT.

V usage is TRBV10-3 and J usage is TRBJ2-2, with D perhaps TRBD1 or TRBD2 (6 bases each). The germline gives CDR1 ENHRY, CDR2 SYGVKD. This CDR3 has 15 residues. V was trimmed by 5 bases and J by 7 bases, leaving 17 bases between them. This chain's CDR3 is CAISPRGASDGELFF. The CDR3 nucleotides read TGTGCCATCAGTCCTAGGGGGGCGTCTGACGGGGAGCTGTTTTTT.

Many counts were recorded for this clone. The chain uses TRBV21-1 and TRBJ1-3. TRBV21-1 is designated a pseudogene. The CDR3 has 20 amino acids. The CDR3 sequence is CASSKDGGSERGTSGNTIYF. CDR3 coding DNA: TGTGCCAGCAGCAAAGACGGGGGATCTGAAAGGGGCACCTCTGGAAACACCATATATTTT.

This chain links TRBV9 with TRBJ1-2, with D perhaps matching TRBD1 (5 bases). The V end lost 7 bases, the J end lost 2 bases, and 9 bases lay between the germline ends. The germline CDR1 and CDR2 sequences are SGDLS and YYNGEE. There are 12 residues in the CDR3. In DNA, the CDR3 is TGTGCCAGCGGGAGGGACAACTATGGCTACACCTTC. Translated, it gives CASGRDNYGYTF.

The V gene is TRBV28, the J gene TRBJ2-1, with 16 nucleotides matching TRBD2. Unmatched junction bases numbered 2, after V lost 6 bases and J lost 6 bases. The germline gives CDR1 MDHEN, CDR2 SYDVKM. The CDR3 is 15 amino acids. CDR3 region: CASRGLAGGGNEQFF. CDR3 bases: TGTGCCAGCAGGGGACTAGCGGGAGGGGGCAATGAGCAGTTCTTC.

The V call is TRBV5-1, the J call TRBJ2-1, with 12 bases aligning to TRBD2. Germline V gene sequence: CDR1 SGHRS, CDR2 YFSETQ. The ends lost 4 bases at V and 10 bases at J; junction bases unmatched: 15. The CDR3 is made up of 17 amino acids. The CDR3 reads CASSLASTSGSWGEQFF. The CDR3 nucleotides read TGCGCCAGCAGCCTTGCTTCGACTAGCGGGAGCTGGGGGGAGCAGTTCTTC.

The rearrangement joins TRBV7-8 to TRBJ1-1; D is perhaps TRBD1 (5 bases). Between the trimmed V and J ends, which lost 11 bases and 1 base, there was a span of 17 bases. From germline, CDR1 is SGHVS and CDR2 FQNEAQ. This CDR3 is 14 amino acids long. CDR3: CAGTHLGGNTEAFF. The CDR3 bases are TGTGCCGGCACTCACCTCGGGGGGAACACTGAAGCTTTCTTT.

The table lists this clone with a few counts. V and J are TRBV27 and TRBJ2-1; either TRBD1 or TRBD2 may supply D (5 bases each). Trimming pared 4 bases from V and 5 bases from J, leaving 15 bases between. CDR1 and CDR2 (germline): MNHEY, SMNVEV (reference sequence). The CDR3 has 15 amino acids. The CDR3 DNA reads TGTGCCAGCAGTTGGGGGTCTTCGAAAAACAATGAGCAGTTCTTC. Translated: CASSWGSSKNNEQFF.

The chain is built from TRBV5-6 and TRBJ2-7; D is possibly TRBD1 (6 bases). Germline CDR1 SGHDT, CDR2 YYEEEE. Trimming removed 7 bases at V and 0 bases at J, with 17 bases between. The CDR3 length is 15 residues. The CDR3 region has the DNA TGTGCCAGCGCCACGGGGCAGGGGCTCTCCTACGAGCAGTACTTC. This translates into CASATGQGLSYEQYF.

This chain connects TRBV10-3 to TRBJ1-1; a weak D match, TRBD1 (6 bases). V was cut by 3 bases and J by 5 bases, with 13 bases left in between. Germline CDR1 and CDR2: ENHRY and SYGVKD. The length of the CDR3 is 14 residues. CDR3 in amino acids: CAISDGGGRTEAFF. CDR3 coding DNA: TGTGCCATCAGTGATGGGGGGGGGCGGACTGAAGCTTTCTTT.

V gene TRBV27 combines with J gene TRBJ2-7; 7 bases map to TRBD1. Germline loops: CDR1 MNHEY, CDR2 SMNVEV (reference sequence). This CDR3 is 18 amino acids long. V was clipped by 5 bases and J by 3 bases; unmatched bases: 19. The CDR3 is CASSDAGTVLGTHYEQYF. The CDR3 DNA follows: TGTGCCAGCAGTGATGCCGGGACAGTCCTCGGGACCCACTACGAGCAGTACTTC.

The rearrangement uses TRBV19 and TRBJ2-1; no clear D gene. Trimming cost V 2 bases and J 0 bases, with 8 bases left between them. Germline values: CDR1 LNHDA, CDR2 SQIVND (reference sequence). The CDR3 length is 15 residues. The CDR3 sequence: CASSIMPSSYNEQFF. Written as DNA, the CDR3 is TGTGCCAGTAGTATAATGCCAAGCTCCTACAATGAGCAGTTCTTC.

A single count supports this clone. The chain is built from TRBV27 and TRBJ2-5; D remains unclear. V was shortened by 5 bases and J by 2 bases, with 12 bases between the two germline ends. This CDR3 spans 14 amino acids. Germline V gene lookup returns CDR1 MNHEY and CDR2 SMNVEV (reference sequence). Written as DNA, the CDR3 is TGTGCCAGCAGTCCTCGTAGACCTCAAGAGACCCAGTACTTC. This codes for CASSPRRPQETQYF.

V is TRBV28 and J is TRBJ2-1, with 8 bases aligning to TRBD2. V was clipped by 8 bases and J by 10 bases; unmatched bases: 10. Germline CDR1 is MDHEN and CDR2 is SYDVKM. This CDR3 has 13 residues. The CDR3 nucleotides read TGTGCCAGCCTCAGCGGGAGTTTTGGGGAGCAGTTCTTC. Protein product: CASLSGSFGEQFF. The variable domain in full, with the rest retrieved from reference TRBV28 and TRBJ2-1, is DVKVTQSSRYLVKRTGEKVFLECVQDMDHENMFWYRQDPGLGLRLIYFSYDVKMKEKGDIPEGYSVSREKKERFSLILESASTNQTSMYLCASLSGSFGEQFFGPGTRLTVL.

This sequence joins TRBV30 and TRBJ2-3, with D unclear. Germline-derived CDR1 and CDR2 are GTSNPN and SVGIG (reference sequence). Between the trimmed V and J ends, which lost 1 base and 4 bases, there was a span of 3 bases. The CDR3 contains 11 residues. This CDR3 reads CAWSAADTQYF. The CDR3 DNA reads TGTGCCTGGAGTGCCGCAGATACGCAGTATTTT. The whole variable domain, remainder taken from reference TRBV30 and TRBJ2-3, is SQTIHQWPATLVQPVGSPLSLECTVEGTSNPNLYWYRQAAGRGLQLLFYSVGIGQISSEVPQNLSASRPQDRQFILSSKKLLLSDSGFYLCAWSAADTQYFGPGTRLTVL.

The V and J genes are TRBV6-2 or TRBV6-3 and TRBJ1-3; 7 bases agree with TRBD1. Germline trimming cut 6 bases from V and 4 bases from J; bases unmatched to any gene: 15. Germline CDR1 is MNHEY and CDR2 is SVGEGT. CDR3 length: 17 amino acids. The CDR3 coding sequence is TGTGCCAGCAGCAAGACAGGGATAGGAGGCTCCGGAAACACCATATATTTT. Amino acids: CASSKTGIGGSGNTIYF.

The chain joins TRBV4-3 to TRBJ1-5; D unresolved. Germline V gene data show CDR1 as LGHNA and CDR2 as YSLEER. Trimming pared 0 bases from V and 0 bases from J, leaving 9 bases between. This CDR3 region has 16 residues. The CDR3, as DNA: TGCGCCAGCAGCCAAGACCCGGGAAATAGCAATCAGCCCCAGCATTTT. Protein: CASSQDPGNSNQPQHF.

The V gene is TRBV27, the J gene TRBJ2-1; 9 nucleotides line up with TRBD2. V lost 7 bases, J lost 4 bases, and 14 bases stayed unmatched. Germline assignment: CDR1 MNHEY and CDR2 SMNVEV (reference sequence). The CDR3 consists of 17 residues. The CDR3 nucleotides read TGTGCCAGCACCCTACGGCCGAGCGGGGGGCGATACAATGAGCAGTTCTTC. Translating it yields CASTLRPSGGRYNEQFF.

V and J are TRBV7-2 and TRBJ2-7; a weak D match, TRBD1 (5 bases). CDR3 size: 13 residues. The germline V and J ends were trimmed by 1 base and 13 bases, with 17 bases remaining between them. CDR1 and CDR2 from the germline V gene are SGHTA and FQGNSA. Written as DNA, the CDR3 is TGTGCCAGCAGCTTAGGGGTCAGGGCTCAGATTTACTTC. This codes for CASSLGVRAQIYF. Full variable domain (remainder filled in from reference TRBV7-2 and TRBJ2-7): GAGVSQSPSNKVTEKGKDVELRCDPISGHTALYWYRQSLGQGLEFLIYFQGNSAPDKSGLPSDRFSAERTGGSVSTLTIQRTQQEDSAVYLCASSLGVRAQIYFGPGTRLTVT.

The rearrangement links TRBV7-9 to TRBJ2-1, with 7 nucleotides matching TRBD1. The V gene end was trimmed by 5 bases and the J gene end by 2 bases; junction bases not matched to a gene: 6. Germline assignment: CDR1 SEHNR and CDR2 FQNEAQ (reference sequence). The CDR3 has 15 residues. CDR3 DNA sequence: TGTGCCAGCAGCCCACCAGGACAGGCCTACAATGAGCAGTTCTTC. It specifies CASSPPGQAYNEQFF.

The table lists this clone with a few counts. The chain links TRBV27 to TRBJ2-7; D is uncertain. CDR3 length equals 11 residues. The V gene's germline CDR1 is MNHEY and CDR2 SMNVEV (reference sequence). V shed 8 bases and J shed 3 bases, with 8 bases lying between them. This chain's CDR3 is CASSWNYEQYF. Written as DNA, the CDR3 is TGTGCCAGCTCGTGGAACTACGAGCAGTACTTC.